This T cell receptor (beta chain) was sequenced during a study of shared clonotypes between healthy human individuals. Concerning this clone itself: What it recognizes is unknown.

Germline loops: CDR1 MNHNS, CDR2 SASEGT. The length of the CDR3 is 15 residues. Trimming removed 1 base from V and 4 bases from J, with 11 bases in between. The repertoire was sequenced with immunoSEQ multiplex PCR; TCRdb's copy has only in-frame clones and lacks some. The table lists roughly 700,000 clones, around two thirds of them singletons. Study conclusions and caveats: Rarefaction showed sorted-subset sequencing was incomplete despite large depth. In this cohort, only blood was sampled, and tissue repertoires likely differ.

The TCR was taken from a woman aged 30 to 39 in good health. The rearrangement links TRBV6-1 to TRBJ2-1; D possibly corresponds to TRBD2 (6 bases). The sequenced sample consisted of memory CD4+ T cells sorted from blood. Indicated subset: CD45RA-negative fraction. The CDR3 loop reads CASSEGRRDYNEQFF. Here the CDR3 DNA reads TGTGCCAGCAGTGAAGGGAGGCGGGATTACAATGAGCAGTTCTTC.